Detailed here is one TCR beta chain. Its antigen is unknown. As for time point: sample taken at primary tumor resection. The data derive from a study of spatial heterogeneity in lung cancer. TCRdb reanalysed the 5' RACE reads using MiXCR and keeps one entry per CDR3 protein. There are about 2,600 distinct CDR3 sequences in the sample; less than 8% occur only once, and over 7.5% lies in the top ten. Study-level findings and limits: It was found that expanded intratumoral alpha and beta TCR counts tracked tumor mutation counts.

Here the sequenced sample was lung tumor tissue, taken at surgery. This TCR came from a female donor with early-stage non-small cell lung cancer.

The CDR3 protein is CASSLGSTGELFF. The CDR3 region has the DNA TGCGCCAGCAGCTTGGGTAGCACCGGGGAGCTGTTTTTT. The chain couples TRBV5-1 to TRBJ2-2; unclear D gene. V lost 0 bases and J 4 bases, leaving 4 bases between the germline ends. CDR3 length: 13 residues. CDR1 is SGHRS and CDR2 is YFSETQ in the germline V gene.